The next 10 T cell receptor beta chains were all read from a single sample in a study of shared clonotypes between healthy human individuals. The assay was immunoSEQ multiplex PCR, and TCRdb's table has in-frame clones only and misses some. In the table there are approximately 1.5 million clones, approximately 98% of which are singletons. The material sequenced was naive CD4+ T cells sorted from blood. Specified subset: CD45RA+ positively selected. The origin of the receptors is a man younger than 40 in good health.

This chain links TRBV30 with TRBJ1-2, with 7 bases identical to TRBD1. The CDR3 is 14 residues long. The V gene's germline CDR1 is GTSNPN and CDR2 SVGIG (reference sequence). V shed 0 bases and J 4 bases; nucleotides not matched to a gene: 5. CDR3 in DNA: TGTGCCTGGAGTGTACTAGGGGGCTCCTATGGCTACACCTTC. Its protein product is CAWSVLGGSYGYTF.

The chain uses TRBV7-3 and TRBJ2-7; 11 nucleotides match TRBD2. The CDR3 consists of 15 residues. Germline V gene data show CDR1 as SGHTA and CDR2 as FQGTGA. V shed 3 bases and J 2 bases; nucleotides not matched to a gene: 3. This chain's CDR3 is CASSLGTSGTYEQYF. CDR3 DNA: TGTGCCAGCAGCTTGGGGACTAGCGGAACCTACGAGCAGTACTTC.

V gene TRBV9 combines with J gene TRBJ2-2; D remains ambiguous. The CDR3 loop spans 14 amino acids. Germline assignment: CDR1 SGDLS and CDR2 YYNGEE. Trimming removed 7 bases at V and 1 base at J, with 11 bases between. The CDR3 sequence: CASGRAWNTGELFF. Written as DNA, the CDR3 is TGTGCCAGCGGTAGGGCTTGGAACACCGGGGAGCTGTTTTTT.

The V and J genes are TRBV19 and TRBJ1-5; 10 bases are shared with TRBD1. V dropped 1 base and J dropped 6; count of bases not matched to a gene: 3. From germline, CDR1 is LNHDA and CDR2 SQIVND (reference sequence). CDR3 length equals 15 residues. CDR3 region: CASSIGTGGLQPQHF. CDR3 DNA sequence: TGTGCCAGTAGTATAGGGACAGGGGGACTTCAGCCCCAGCATTTT. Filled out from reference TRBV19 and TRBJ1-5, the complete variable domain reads DGGITQSPKYLFRKEGQNVTLSCEQNLNHDAMYWYRQDPGQGLRLIYYSQIVNDFQKGDIAEGYSVSREKKESFPLTVTSAQKNPTAFYLCASSIGTGGLQPQHFGDGTRLSIL.

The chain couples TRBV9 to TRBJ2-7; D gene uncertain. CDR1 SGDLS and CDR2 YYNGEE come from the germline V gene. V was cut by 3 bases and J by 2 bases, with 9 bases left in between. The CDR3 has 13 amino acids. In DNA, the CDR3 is TGTGCCAGCAGCGGACCAGTCACCTACGAGCAGTACTTC. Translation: CASSGPVTYEQYF.

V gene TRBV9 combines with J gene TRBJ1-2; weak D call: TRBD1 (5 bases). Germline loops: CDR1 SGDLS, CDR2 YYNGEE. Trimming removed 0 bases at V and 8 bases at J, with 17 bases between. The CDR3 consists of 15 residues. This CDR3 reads CASSVGGRGVSGYTF. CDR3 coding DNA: TGTGCCAGCAGCGTAGGAGGTCGGGGGGTTTCGGGCTACACCTTC.

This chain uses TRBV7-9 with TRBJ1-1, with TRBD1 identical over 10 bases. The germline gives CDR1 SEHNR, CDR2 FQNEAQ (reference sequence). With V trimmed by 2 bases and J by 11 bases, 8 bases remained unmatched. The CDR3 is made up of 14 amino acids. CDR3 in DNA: TGTGCCAGCAGCTTAAGACAGGGGGCACAGTACGCTTTCTTT. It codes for CASSLRQGAQYAFF.

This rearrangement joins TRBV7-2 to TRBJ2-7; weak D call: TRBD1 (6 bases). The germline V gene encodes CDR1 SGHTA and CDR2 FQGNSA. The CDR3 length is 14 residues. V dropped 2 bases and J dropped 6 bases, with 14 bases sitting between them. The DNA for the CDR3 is TGTGCCAGCAGCTTACGCCCCACAGGGAGCGAGCAGTACTTC. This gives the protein CASSLRPTGSEQYF.

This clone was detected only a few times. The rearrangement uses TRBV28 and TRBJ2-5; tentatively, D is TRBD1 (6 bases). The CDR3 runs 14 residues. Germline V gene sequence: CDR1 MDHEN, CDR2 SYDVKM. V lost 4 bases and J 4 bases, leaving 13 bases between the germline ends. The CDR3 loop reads CASSSYQGPETQYF. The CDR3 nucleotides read TGTGCCAGCAGTTCCTACCAGGGGCCAGAGACCCAGTACTTC.

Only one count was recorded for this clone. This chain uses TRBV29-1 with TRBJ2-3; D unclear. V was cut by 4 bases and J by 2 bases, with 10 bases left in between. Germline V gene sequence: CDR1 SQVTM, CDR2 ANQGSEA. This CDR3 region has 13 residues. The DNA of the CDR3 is TGCAGCGTTGTCTCCGCATACACAGATACGCAGTATTTT. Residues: CSVVSAYTDTQYF.